The entry that follows covers one T cell receptor (beta chain) sequence. The data were produced by immunoSEQ multiplex PCR, yet TCRdb's version contains in-frame clones alone and is incomplete. This sample carries approximately 45,000 clones, around 90% of them seen once, and the ten largest clones take around 20%. These data are taken from a study of OX40 agonist ivuxolimab in advanced cancers. J gave up 8 bases and V 0 bases, and 5 bases lay outside the gene matches. CDR3 length equals 13 residues. CDR1 SQVTM and CDR2 ANQGSEA come from the germline V gene. This TCR came from an adult with an advanced solid tumor such as melanoma, head and neck, liver or kidney cancer. This chain connects TRBV29-1 to TRBJ1-2; 8 bases align to TRBD1. The material sequenced was CD4+ or CD8+ T cells sorted from blood, taken in a trial of the OX40 agonist ivuxolimab. Here the CDR3 reads CSVEDGQGWGYTF. CDR3 nucleotide sequence: TGCAGCGTTGAAGATGGACAGGGATGGGGCTACACCTTC.